The present TCR beta chain was sequenced within a study of OX40 agonist ivuxolimab in advanced cancers. Study-wide background: Participants could have had prior anti-PD-1, anti-PD-L1 or anti-CTLA-4 therapy, and 40% had some. General study results and limits: Within 6 weeks, CD4+ and CD8+ blood T cells expanded clonally at 0.1 to 3.0 mg/kg.

Assay: immunoSEQ multiplex PCR; the TCRdb copy retains only in-frame clones and omits some. This sample carries around 25,000 clones, 65% to 80% of them seen once, and the ten largest clones take about 17%. About this clone: The antigen is unknown.

V was shortened by 7 bases and J by 3 bases, with 6 bases between the two germline ends. Per germline, CDR1 MDHEN and CDR2 SYDVKM. The CDR3 runs to 11 residues. This TCR was recovered from an adult with an advanced solid tumor such as melanoma, head and neck, liver or kidney cancer. The sample was CD4+ or CD8+ T cells sorted from blood, taken in a trial of the OX40 agonist ivuxolimab. The gene calls are TRBV28 and TRBJ1-2; no clear D gene. CDR3 in amino acids: CASTADYGYTF. The CDR3 DNA reads TGTGCCAGCACCGCCGACTATGGCTACACCTTC.